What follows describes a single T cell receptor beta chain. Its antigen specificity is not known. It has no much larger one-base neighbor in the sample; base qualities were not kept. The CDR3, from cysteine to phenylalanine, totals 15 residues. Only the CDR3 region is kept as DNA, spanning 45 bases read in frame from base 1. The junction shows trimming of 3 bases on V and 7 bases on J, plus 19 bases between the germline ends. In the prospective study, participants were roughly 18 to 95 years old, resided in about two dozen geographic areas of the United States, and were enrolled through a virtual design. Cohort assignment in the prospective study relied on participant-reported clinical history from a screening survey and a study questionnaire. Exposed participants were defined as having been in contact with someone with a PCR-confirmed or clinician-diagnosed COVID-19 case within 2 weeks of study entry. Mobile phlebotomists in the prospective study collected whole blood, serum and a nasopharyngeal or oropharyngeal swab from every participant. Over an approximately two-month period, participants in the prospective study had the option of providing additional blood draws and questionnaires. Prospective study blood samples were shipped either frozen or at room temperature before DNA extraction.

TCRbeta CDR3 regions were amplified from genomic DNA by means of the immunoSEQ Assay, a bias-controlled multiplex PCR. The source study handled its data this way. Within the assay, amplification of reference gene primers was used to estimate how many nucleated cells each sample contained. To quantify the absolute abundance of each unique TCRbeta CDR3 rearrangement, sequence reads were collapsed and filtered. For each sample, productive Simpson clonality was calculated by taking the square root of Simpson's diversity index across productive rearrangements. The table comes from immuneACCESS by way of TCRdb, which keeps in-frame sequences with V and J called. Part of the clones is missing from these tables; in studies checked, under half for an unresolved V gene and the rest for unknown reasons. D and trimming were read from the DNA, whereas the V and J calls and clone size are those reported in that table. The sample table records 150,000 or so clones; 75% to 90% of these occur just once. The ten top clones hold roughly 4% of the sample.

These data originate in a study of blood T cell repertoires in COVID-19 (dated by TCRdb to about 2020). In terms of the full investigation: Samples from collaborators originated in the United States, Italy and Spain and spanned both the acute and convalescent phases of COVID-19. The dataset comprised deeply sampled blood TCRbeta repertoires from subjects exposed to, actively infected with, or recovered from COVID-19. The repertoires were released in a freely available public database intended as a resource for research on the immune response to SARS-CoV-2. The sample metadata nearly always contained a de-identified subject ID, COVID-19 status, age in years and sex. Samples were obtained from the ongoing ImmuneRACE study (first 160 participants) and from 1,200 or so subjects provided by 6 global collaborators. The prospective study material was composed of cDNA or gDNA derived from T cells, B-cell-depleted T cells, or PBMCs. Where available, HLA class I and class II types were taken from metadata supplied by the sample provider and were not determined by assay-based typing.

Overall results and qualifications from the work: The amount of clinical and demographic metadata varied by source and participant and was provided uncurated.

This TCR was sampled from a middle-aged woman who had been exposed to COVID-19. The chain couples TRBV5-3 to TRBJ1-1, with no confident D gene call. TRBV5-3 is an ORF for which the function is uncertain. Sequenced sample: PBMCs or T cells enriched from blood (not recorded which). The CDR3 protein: CARSSRAVGGNEAFF. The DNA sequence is TGTGCCAGAAGCTCGAGGGCGGTAGGAGGGAATGAAGCTTTCTTT.